The 22 T cell receptor beta chains listed next were all sequenced from one sample in a study of blood T cell repertoires in COVID-19. The method was immunoSEQ multiplex PCR; TCRdb's version includes in-frame clones alone and lacks a portion of them. The table has fewer than 80,000 clones, about four fifths seen once. The source material was peripheral blood. The receptors derive from a woman older than 75 with acute or convalescent COVID-19.

This chain links TRBV7-9 with TRBJ2-7, with D perhaps TRBD1 (6 bases). The V gene's germline CDR1 is SEHNR and CDR2 FQNEAQ (reference sequence). This CDR3 has 14 amino acids. V was shortened by 0 bases and J by 6 bases, with 12 bases between the two germline ends. CDR3 region: CASSLAGQRAEQYF. CDR3 coding DNA: TGTGCCAGCAGCTTAGCGGGACAACGTGCCGAGCAGTACTTC. Drawing the rest from reference TRBV7-9 and TRBJ2-7, the complete variable domain is DTGVSQNPRHKITKRGQNVTFRCDPISEHNRLYWYRQTLGQGPEFLTYFQNEAQLEKSRLLSDRFSAERPKGSFSTLEIQRTEQGDSAMYLCASSLAGQRAEQYFGPGTRLTVT.

This clone showed up just a few times. The V and J genes are TRBV2 and TRBJ1-5; TRBD1 matches 10 bases. Germline values: CDR1 SNHLY, CDR2 FYNNEI. CDR3 length equals 15 residues. With 3 bases clipped from V and 6 bases from J, the junction kept 5 bases outside the gene matches. The CDR3 bases are TGTGCCAGCAGTGAGGAGACAGGGGGCCTTCAGCCCCAGCATTTT. This translates into CASSEETGGLQPQHF.

This clone was observed a few times. The rearrangement uses TRBV2 and TRBJ2-3, with 7 nucleotides matching TRBD2. The CDR3 spans 13 residues. Germline assignment: CDR1 SNHLY and CDR2 FYNNEI. V shed 6 bases, J shed 6 bases, and the junction held 6 bases outside the gene matches. CDR3 DNA: TGTGCCAGCAGCCGAAGGGAGGGTGATACGCAGTATTTT. It specifies CASSRREGDTQYF.

This clone has just one count. V gene TRBV11-1 combines with J gene TRBJ2-7; no firm D call. The CDR3 totals 14 residues. V shed 5 bases and J shed 0 bases, with 11 bases lying between them. Germline V CDR1 and CDR2: SGHAT, FQDESV (reference sequence). The CDR3 is CASSTPQSSYEQYF. The DNA of the CDR3 is TGTGCCAGCAGCACCCCACAGAGCTCCTACGAGCAGTACTTC. Looking up the rest from reference TRBV11-1 and TRBJ2-7 gives the full variable domain: EAEVAQSPRYKITEKSQAVAFWCDPISGHATLYWYRQILGQGPELLVQFQDESVVDDSQLPKDRFSAERLKGVDSTLKIQPAELGDSAMYLCASSTPQSSYEQYFGPGTRLTVT.

J is TRBJ1-1 and V is TRBV27; 7 bases map to TRBD1. CDR1 MNHEY and CDR2 SMNVEV come from the germline V gene (reference sequence). This CDR3 contains 16 residues. The ends lost 6 bases at V and 2 bases at J; junction bases unmatched: 12. The CDR3 reads CASSNLKTGTNTEAFF. CDR3 DNA sequence: TGTGCCAGCAGCAACCTCAAGACAGGGACTAACACTGAAGCTTTCTTT.

The gene calls are TRBV3-1 (or the pseudogene TRBV3-2) and TRBJ1-1; D possibly corresponds to TRBD1 (5 bases). V lost 1 base, J lost 4 bases, and 13 bases lay in between. This CDR3 region has 15 residues. The germline V gene has CDR1 LGHDT and CDR2 YNNKEL (reference sequence). CDR3 amino acids: CASSQALGGVTEAFF. The CDR3 DNA is TGTGCCAGCAGCCAAGCGTTGGGGGGAGTCACTGAAGCTTTCTTT.

This clone has only one observation. This sequence joins TRBV18 and TRBJ1-5, with 9 bases fitting TRBD1. V lost 6 bases to trimming and J lost 6 bases; unmatched junction nucleotides: 12. Germline V lookup: CDR1 KGHSH, CDR2 LQKENI. CDR3 length: 16 residues. The CDR3 nucleotides read TGTGCCAGCTCCCCAACCGGGACAGGGCTCAGTCAGCCCCAGCATTTT. Protein product: CASSPTGTGLSQPQHF.

The V gene is TRBV5-1, the J gene TRBJ1-1, with D possibly TRBD1 on 5 matching bases. The germline V gene has CDR1 SGHRS and CDR2 YFSETQ. This CDR3 is 17 amino acids long. Trimming left V 4 bases short and J 0 bases short, with 19 bases between. The chain's CDR3 is CASSPHGGVGMNTEAFF. The CDR3 bases are TGCGCCAGCAGCCCGCACGGAGGGGTGGGGATGAACACTGAAGCTTTCTTT.

The chain has TRBV18 and TRBJ1-2, with 7 bases identical to TRBD1. The V segment lost 4 bases and the J segment 4 bases; nucleotides outside the gene matches: 6. CDR3 size: 14 residues. CDR1 is KGHSH, CDR2 LQKENI, per germline. This CDR3 is CASSHPTGPYGYTF. CDR3 sequence (DNA): TGTGCCAGCTCACACCCGACAGGGCCCTATGGCTACACCTTC.

The V and J genes are TRBV12-3 or TRBV12-4 and TRBJ2-7, with D perhaps matching TRBD2 (6 bases). This CDR3 is built from 13 residues. Trimming removed 4 bases from V and 2 bases from J, with 9 bases in between. CDR3 bases: TGTGCCAGCAGTTCCCCGGGGGCCTACGAGCAGTACTTC. It translates to CASSSPGAYEQYF.

This clone was counted between two and nine times. This chain connects TRBV7-2 to TRBJ2-2; TRBD1 is a possible D gene (5 bases). This CDR3 has 14 residues. Trimming removed 2 bases at V and 5 bases at J, with 9 bases between. The V gene's germline CDR1 is SGHTA and CDR2 FQGNSA. In DNA form, the CDR3 reads TGTGCCAGCAGCTTAATAGGGGTGACCGGGGAGCTGTTTTTT. This gives the protein CASSLIGVTGELFF.

The CDR3 here is CASSLRTSGGPGELFF. CDR3 nucleotide sequence: TGTGCCAGCAGCCTACGGACTAGCGGGGGCCCCGGGGAGCTGTTTTTT. The rearrangement links TRBV5-4 to TRBJ2-2, with 13 bases identical to TRBD2. The junction had 6 bases not matched to a gene; V was cut back by 4 bases and J by 6 bases. The CDR3 covers 16 residues. Germline V gene data show CDR1 as SGHNT and CDR2 as YYREEE (reference sequence). Combining the CDR3 with reference TRBV5-4 and TRBJ2-2 gives the whole variable domain ETGVTQSPTHLIKTRGQQVTLRCSSQSGHNTVSWYQQALGQGPQFIFQYYREEENGRGNFPPRFSGLQFPNYSSELNVNALELDDSALYLCASSLRTSGGPGELFFGEGSRLTVL.

This clone has just one count. The genes are TRBV6-5 and TRBJ2-1, with 8 bases matching TRBD1. Trimming removed 6 bases from V and 1 base from J; junction bases left unmatched: 5. The CDR3 is 15 residues long. Germline V CDR1 and CDR2: MNHEY, SVGAGI. CDR3 sequence reads: CASSPNRGSYNEQFF. CDR3 nucleotide sequence: TGTGCCAGCAGCCCCAACAGGGGGTCCTACAATGAGCAGTTCTTC.

The CDR3 spells CASSSRLDAGELFF. The CDR3 nucleotides are TGCGCCAGCAGCTCGAGACTTGACGCCGGGGAGCTGTTTTTT. V is TRBV5-1 and J is TRBJ2-2; D not resolved. Germline-derived CDR1 and CDR2 are SGHRS and YFSETQ. V was cut by 3 bases and J by 6 bases, with 12 bases left in between. The CDR3 spans 14 residues.

This chain uses TRBV6-2 or TRBV6-3 with TRBJ2-3; the D gene is possibly TRBD1 (5 bases). Between the trimmed V and J ends, which lost 5 bases and 3 bases, there was a span of 12 bases. Germline lookup yields CDR1 MNHEY and CDR2 SVGEGT. CDR3 size: 14 residues. The CDR3 DNA follows: TGTGCCAGCAGTCCCCCGTCAGGGACAGATACGCAGTATTTT. Its translation is CASSPPSGTDTQYF.

J is TRBJ2-3 and V is TRBV3-1 (or the pseudogene TRBV3-2); TRBD2 matches 7 bases. The J segment lost 2 bases and the V segment lost 2 bases, leaving 7 bases of the junction unmatched. From germline, CDR1 is LGHDT and CDR2 YNNKEL (reference sequence). The CDR3 sequence is 16 residues long. CDR3 sequence reads: CASSQRRDYNTDTQYF. In DNA form, the CDR3 reads TGTGCCAGCAGCCAACGTAGGGACTATAACACAGATACGCAGTATTTT.

The chain employs TRBV19 and TRBJ1-6, with a possible D match to TRBD1 (5 bases). CDR1 and CDR2 (germline): LNHDA, SQIVND (reference sequence). The CDR3 runs 12 residues. V lost 6 bases and J 14 bases, leaving 14 bases between the germline ends. DNA for the CDR3: TGTGCCAGTAGCCTCCTGGGGGGGGCCCTCCACTTT. Protein sequence: CASSLLGGALHF.

The chain employs TRBV18 and TRBJ1-3; TRBD1 aligns across 8 bases. The J segment lost 0 bases and the V segment lost 3 bases, leaving 7 bases of the junction unmatched. The V gene's germline CDR1 is KGHSH and CDR2 LQKENI. CDR3 size: 17 residues. For the CDR3, the DNA is TGTGCCAGCTCACCGAAGACAGGGGCGACCTCTGGAAACACCATATATTTT. Its protein product is CASSPKTGATSGNTIYF.

J is TRBJ1-4 and V is TRBV2; D is perhaps TRBD1 (5 bases). Germline V CDR1 and CDR2: SNHLY, FYNNEI. The CDR3 covers 14 residues. The germline V and J ends were trimmed by 7 bases and 5 bases, with 14 bases remaining between them. The CDR3, as DNA: TGTGCCAGCATCGGGGGGGTCCTCAATGAAAAACTGTTTTTT. Protein: CASIGGVLNEKLFF.

The chain recombines TRBV3-1 (or the pseudogene TRBV3-2) with TRBJ2-4, with 11 bases lining up with TRBD1. CDR1 is LGHDT and CDR2 is YNNKEL in the germline V gene (reference sequence). The V gene end was trimmed by 2 bases and the J gene end by 6 bases; junction bases not matched to a gene: 6. CDR3 length equals 16 residues. The CDR3 is CASSQNLGQGGNIQYF. CDR3 DNA sequence: TGTGCCAGCAGCCAAAACCTGGGACAGGGGGGAAACATTCAGTACTTC.

The chain couples TRBV24-1 to TRBJ1-1; D remains unclear. The length of the CDR3 is 15 residues. CDR1 is KGHDR, CDR2 SFDVKD, per germline. Trimming cost V 1 base and J 10 bases, with 18 bases left between them. Here the CDR3 DNA reads TGTGCCACCAGTGATTTAACACACATATCCCCATCAGCTTTCTTT. Its translation is CATSDLTHISPSAFF.

The gene calls are TRBV7-8 and TRBJ1-6, with 8 bases that match TRBD1. Germline lookup yields CDR1 SGHVS and CDR2 FQNEAQ. The length of the CDR3 is 16 residues. V was clipped by 3 bases and J by 10 bases; unmatched bases: 11. CDR3 amino acids: CASSFNRGNPNSPLHF. CDR3 nucleotide sequence: TGTGCCAGCAGCTTTAACAGGGGGAACCCCAACTCACCCCTCCACTTT.